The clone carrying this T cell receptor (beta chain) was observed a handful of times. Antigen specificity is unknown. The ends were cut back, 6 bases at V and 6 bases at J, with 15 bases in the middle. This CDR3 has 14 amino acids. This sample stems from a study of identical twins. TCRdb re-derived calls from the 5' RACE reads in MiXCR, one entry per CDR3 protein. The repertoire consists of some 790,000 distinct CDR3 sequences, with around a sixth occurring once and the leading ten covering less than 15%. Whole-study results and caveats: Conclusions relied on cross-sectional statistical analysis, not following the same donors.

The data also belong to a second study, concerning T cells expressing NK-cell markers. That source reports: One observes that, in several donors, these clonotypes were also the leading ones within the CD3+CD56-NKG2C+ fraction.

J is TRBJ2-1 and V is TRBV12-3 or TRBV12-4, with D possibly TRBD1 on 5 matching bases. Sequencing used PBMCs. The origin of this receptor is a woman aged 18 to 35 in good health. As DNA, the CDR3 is TGTGCCAGCAGCAAAAATGTCCAGGGCAATGAGCAGTTCTTC. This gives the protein CASSKNVQGNEQFF.